One and the same sample provided the 29 T cell receptor beta chains below, sequenced in a study of blood T cell repertoires in COVID-19. Some clones are missing from TCRdb's copy, which holds only in-frame ones; the method was immunoSEQ multiplex PCR. Counted here are about 250,000 clones, around 85% occurring once; the ten biggest clones make up around 8.9%. The sequenced material came from peripheral blood. The source of these receptors is an elderly man with acute or convalescent COVID-19.

The chain carries TRBV20-1 and TRBJ2-3, with TRBD2 identical over 16 bases. CDR1 is DFQATT and CDR2 is SNEGSKA in the germline V gene (reference sequence). J was trimmed by 11 bases and V by 3 bases; bases with no gene match: 17. This CDR3 contains 18 residues. The CDR3: CSASGSPGLAGGALVQYF. The CDR3 nucleotides read TGCAGTGCTAGTGGTTCCCCGGGACTAGCGGGGGGGGCCTTGGTGCAGTATTTT.

The gene calls are TRBV3-1 (or the pseudogene TRBV3-2) and TRBJ2-5; the match to TRBD1 covers 8 bases. The CDR3 runs 16 residues. With V trimmed by 0 bases and J by 4 bases, 7 bases remained unmatched. In germline, CDR1 is LGHDT, CDR2 YNNKEL (reference sequence). CDR3 loop: CASSQEQGVRGETQYF. The CDR3 bases are TGTGCCAGCAGCCAAGAACAGGGGGTCCGAGGAGAGACCCAGTACTTC.

The chain combines TRBV3-1 (or the pseudogene TRBV3-2) with TRBJ2-3, with 8 bases identical to TRBD2. Germline-derived CDR1 and CDR2 are LGHDT and YNNKEL (reference sequence). After removal of 4 bases from V and 0 bases from J, the junction contained 9 bases not matched to a gene. CDR3 length: 17 residues. The CDR3 loop reads CASSPGGRPRSTDTQYF. The CDR3 DNA is TGTGCCAGCAGCCCGGGCGGGAGGCCACGAAGCACAGATACGCAGTATTTT.

CDR3 region: CASSARDRRYNEQFF. CDR3 DNA: TGTGCCAGCAGCGCCCGGGACAGGCGGTACAATGAGCAGTTCTTC. The chain joins TRBV9 to TRBJ2-1; TRBD1 matches at 8 bases. This CDR3 has 15 residues. The J segment lost 4 bases and the V segment lost 3 bases, leaving 6 bases of the junction unmatched. CDR1 is SGDLS, CDR2 YYNGEE, per germline.

The chain links TRBV15 to TRBJ1-6; a weak D match, TRBD1 (5 bases). V was pared by 9 bases and J by 0 bases, with 9 bases between. Germline lookup yields CDR1 LNHNV and CDR2 YYDKDF (reference sequence). This CDR3 spans 14 amino acids. CDR3 sequence reads: CATWGGSYNSPLHF. The CDR3 region has the DNA TGTGCCACTTGGGGGGGCTCCTATAATTCACCCCTCCACTTT.

Only one count was recorded for this clone. This chain links TRBV7-3 with TRBJ2-2; 9 bases map to TRBD2. Per germline, CDR1 SGHTA and CDR2 FQGTGA. The V and J ends lost 2 bases and 4 bases, in that order; junction bases with no gene match: 11. This CDR3 region has 18 residues. The DNA for the CDR3 is TGTGCCAGCAGCTTAGCGGTAGCGGGAGCCCCGGGCACCGGGGAGCTGTTTTTT. Its protein is CASSLAVAGAPGTGELFF.

This chain joins TRBV18 and TRBJ1-5; D uncertain. The CDR3 has 16 residues. V was shortened by 3 bases and J by 1 base, with 13 bases between the two germline ends. Germline CDR1 is KGHSH and CDR2 is LQKENI. DNA of the CDR3: TGTGCCAGCTCACCGGGAGTCCAAGGAAGCAATCAGCCCCAGCATTTT. Its translation is CASSPGVQGSNQPQHF.

CDR3 sequence (DNA): TGTGCCAGCAGTGAGGGCACACCCTATGGCTACACCTTC. This translates into CASSEGTPYGYTF. This sequence joins TRBV2 and TRBJ1-2; no clear D gene. The germline V and J ends were trimmed by 3 bases and 4 bases, with 9 bases remaining between them. CDR1 is SNHLY and CDR2 is FYNNEI in the germline V gene. The CDR3 extends over 13 amino acids.

The table lists this clone with a count of one. The chain couples TRBV5-8 to TRBJ1-5; possible D gene TRBD1, 6 bases. The CDR3 runs 18 residues. V dropped 1 base and J dropped 2 bases, with 19 bases sitting between them. Germline V gives CDR1 SGHTS, CDR2 YDEGEE. The DNA of the CDR3 is TGTGCCAGCAGCTTGCACGGGGGGCGAAGTCTAGGCAATCAGCCCCAGCATTTT. This encodes CASSLHGGRSLGNQPQHF.

V usage is TRBV24-1 and J usage is TRBJ2-2; 9 bases match TRBD1. Germline V CDR1 and CDR2: KGHDR, SFDVKD. Unmatched junction bases numbered 11, after V lost 5 bases and J lost 5 bases. The CDR3 runs 17 residues. The CDR3 DNA is TGTGCCACCAGTGCCCCACCGGGACAGGGAAGTACCGGGGAGCTGTTTTTT. It encodes CATSAPPGQGSTGELFF.

This chain uses TRBV5-1 with TRBJ2-6; a possible D gene is TRBD2 (5 bases). Looked up from germline, CDR1 is SGHRS and CDR2 is YFSETQ. Trimming shortened V by 5 bases and J by 1 base, and 7 bases separated the two germline ends. The length of the CDR3 is 14 residues. Written as DNA, the CDR3 is TGCGCCAGCAGTCGGGGTTCTGGGGCCAACGTCCTGACTTTC. It codes for CASSRGSGANVLTF.

V and J are TRBV19 and TRBJ1-5, with D possibly matching TRBD1 (5 bases). The length of the CDR3 is 14 residues. Germline-derived CDR1 and CDR2 are LNHDA and SQIVND (reference sequence). Trimming took 1 base from V and 8 from J, leaving 12 bases between them. In DNA, the CDR3 is TGTGCCAGTAGTATAGCCAGGGATCGGGAGCCCCAGCATTTT. Residues: CASSIARDREPQHF.

This clone occurred a few times. V is TRBV5-1 and J is TRBJ1-1, with D unresolved. With 0 bases removed from V and 0 bases from J, the gap between germline ends came to 9 bases. The germline V gene encodes CDR1 SGHRS and CDR2 YFSETQ. This CDR3 contains 15 residues. CDR3 in amino acids: CASSLEEGLNTEAFF. As DNA, the CDR3 is TGCGCCAGCAGCTTGGAAGAGGGTTTGAACACTGAAGCTTTCTTT.

The chain couples TRBV5-1 to TRBJ1-6; maybe TRBD1 (6 bases). V was shortened by 2 bases and J by 3 bases, with 9 bases between the two germline ends. The CDR3 totals 15 residues. Germline loops: CDR1 SGHRS, CDR2 YFSETQ. CDR3 sequence: CASSLSGVYNSPLHF. The CDR3 nucleotides read TGCGCCAGCAGCTTATCAGGGGTCTATAATTCACCCCTCCACTTT.

In this sample, this clone turned up a few times. The chain links TRBV6-6 to TRBJ2-2, with TRBD2 matching over 8 bases. Germline V gives CDR1 MNHNY, CDR2 SVGAGI (reference sequence). The CDR3 is 16 amino acids. Losses at the gene ends were 2 bases for V and 5 bases for J; bases not matched to a gene: 7. CDR3 bases: TGTGCCAGCAGTTACGGGGGACTAGTACATACCGGGGAGCTGTTTTTT. This sequence encodes CASSYGGLVHTGELFF.

The DNA of the CDR3 is TGTGCCAGCAGTGCCCTAACGAGATTATGGGGGACAGGGATTTGTCACGAGCAGTACTTC. Its translation: CASSALTRLWGTGICHEQYF. The chain couples TRBV6-4 to TRBJ2-7; TRBD1 matches 9 bases. The CDR3 has 20 amino acids. Germline-derived CDR1 and CDR2 are MRHNA and SNTAGT. V lost 4 bases and J lost 5; bases outside the gene matches: 24.

CDR3 sequence: CAWSAPGQTYEQYF. CDR3 bases: TGTGCCTGGAGTGCACCGGGACAGACCTACGAGCAGTACTTC. The chain recombines TRBV30 with TRBJ2-7; 7 positions agree with TRBD1. The CDR3 is made up of 14 amino acids. CDR1 and CDR2 from the germline V gene are GTSNPN and SVGIG (reference sequence). V was clipped by 1 base and J by 2 bases; unmatched bases: 5.

The chain joins TRBV19 to TRBJ2-2; 13 bases line up with TRBD2. CDR1 and CDR2 from the germline V gene are LNHDA and SQIVND (reference sequence). CDR3 length equals 17 residues. V was pared by 6 bases and J by 2 bases, with 6 bases of the junction left unmatched. As DNA, the CDR3 is TGTGCCAGTAGCCGACTAGCGGGAGGCACTAACACCGGGGAGCTGTTTTTT. This sequence encodes CASSRLAGGTNTGELFF.

This clone came up a few times. The genes are TRBV2 and TRBJ1-2, with a tentative D call TRBD1 (6 bases). Germline V gives CDR1 SNHLY, CDR2 FYNNEI. V was clipped by 6 bases and J by 6 bases, with 17 bases between them. This CDR3 contains 14 residues. CDR3 in amino acids: CASRGTGIVDGYTF. In nucleotides, the CDR3 is TGTGCCAGCAGGGGTACAGGGATAGTCGATGGCTACACCTTC.

The J gene is TRBJ1-5, the V gene TRBV2; D unclear. The V and J ends lost 7 bases and 5 bases respectively, with 15 bases between them. The CDR3 extends over 14 amino acids. Germline CDR1 is SNHLY and CDR2 is FYNNEI. The CDR3 nucleotides read TGTGCCAGCAATCGTAACCCAGAAGATCAGCCCCAGCATTTT. Protein sequence: CASNRNPEDQPQHF.

V gene TRBV6-5 combines with J gene TRBJ2-1; 8 nucleotides align to TRBD1. Germline V gives CDR1 MNHEY, CDR2 SVGAGI. CDR3 length: 14 residues. Trimming took 5 bases from V and 5 from J; bases not matched to a gene: 5. The CDR3 bases are TGTGCCAGCAGTAACAGGGGGATAGACAATGAGCAGTTCTTC. This gives the protein CASSNRGIDNEQFF.

V gene TRBV5-1 combines with J gene TRBJ1-1; 7 bases agree with TRBD1. The CDR3 extends over 14 amino acids. With V trimmed by 4 bases and J by 1 base, 4 bases remained unmatched. CDR1 and CDR2 (germline): SGHRS, YFSETQ. The CDR3 here is CASSATGWNTEAFF. The CDR3 nucleotides are TGCGCCAGCAGCGCGACAGGGTGGAACACTGAAGCTTTCTTT.

This chain links TRBV11-2 with TRBJ2-7; 9 nucleotides agree with TRBD2. The CDR3 consists of 17 residues. Unmatched junction bases numbered 15, after V lost 5 bases and J lost 4 bases. The germline gives CDR1 SGHAT, CDR2 FQNNGV. CDR3 in amino acids: CASSQPRTSALIYEQYF. For the CDR3, the DNA is TGTGCCAGCAGCCAACCCAGGACTAGCGCCTTAATTTACGAGCAGTACTTC.

This clone was found once. DNA of the CDR3: TGTGCCAGCAGCTCCCCCCGGGACACCCGGTTCCGGCAGTACTTC. Translation gives CASSSPRDTRFRQYF. J is TRBJ2-7 and V is TRBV7-2; D perhaps matches TRBD1 (6 bases). Trimming cost V 4 bases and J 9 bases, with 22 bases left between them. The germline V gene has CDR1 SGHTA and CDR2 FQGNSA. The CDR3 spans 15 residues.

Of note for this clone: The sample contains more than one DNA sequence encoding this CDR3. The chain is built from TRBV5-1 and TRBJ2-7; 7 bases agree with TRBD1. V gave up 0 bases and J gave up 5 bases; unmatched junction bases: 2. This CDR3 has 13 amino acids. The germline CDR1 and CDR2 sequences are SGHRS and YFSETQ. The DNA for the CDR3 is TGCGCCAGCAGCTTGGGACAGGGCCACGAGCAGTACTTC. As protein: CASSLGQGHEQYF.

The V gene is TRBV24-1, the J gene TRBJ2-3; the match to TRBD2 covers 8 bases. The germline V gene encodes CDR1 KGHDR and CDR2 SFDVKD. V shed 1 base, J shed 2 bases, and the junction held 4 bases outside the gene matches. This CDR3 spans 16 amino acids. In DNA, the CDR3 is TGTGCCACCAGTGATTTTTCGGGAGGGAACACAGATACGCAGTATTTT. Its protein product is CATSDFSGGNTDTQYF.

The rearrangement uses TRBV5-6 and TRBJ1-2; 12 bases agree with TRBD1. The CDR3 has 15 amino acids. V trimming: 4 bases; J trimming: 8 bases; junction bases outside the gene matches: 9. From germline, CDR1 is SGHDT and CDR2 YYEEEE. CDR3 sequence (DNA): TGTGCCAGCAGCACCCCGGGACAGGGGGCGCGCGGCTACACCTTC. This sequence encodes CASSTPGQGARGYTF.

This clone appeared once. The chain carries TRBV27 and TRBJ1-6; the D gene is possibly TRBD1 (5 bases). CDR3 size: 15 residues. V lost 4 bases and J 9 bases, leaving 16 bases between the germline ends. The germline V gene encodes CDR1 MNHEY and CDR2 SMNVEV (reference sequence). CDR3 loop: CASSSQGTGASPLHF. CDR3 in DNA: TGTGCCAGCAGTTCCCAGGGAACTGGGGCTTCACCCCTCCACTTT.

The J gene is TRBJ2-5, the V gene TRBV6-6; possible D gene TRBD2, 5 bases. Trimming stripped 2 bases from V and 4 bases from J, with 5 bases between. Germline V gene sequence: CDR1 MNHNY, CDR2 SVGAGI (reference sequence). CDR3 length: 12 amino acids. The CDR3 protein is CASSYGRETQYF. CDR3 coding DNA: TGTGCCAGCAGTTACGGGAGAGAGACCCAGTACTTC.